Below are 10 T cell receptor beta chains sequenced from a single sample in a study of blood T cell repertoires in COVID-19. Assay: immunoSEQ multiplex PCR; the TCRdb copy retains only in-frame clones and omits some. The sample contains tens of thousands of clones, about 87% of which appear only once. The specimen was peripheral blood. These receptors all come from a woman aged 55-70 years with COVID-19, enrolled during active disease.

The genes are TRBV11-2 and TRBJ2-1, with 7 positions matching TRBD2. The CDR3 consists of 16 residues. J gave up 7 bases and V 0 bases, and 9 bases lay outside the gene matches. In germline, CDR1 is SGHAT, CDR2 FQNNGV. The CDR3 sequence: CASSLEGLAEENEQFF. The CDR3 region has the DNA TGTGCCAGCAGCTTAGAAGGCCTAGCGGAGGAGAATGAGCAGTTCTTC.

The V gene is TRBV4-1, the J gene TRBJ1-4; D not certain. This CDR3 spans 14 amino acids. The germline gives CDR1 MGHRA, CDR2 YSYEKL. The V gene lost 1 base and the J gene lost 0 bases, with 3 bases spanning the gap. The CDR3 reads CASSQAATNEKLFF. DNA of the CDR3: TGCGCCAGCAGCCAAGCTGCAACTAATGAAAAACTGTTTTTT.

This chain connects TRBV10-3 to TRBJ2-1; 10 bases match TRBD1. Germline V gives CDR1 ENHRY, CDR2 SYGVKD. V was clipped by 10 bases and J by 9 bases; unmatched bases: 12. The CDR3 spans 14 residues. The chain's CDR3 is CANRGVGQGSEQFF. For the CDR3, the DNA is TGTGCCAACCGAGGCGTGGGACAGGGGTCTGAGCAGTTCTTC.

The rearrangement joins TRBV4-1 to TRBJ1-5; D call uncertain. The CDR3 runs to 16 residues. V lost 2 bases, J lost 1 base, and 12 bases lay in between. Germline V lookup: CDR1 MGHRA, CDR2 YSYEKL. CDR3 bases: TGCGCCAGCAGCCAATCTAGCAAGGGCAGCAATCAGCCCCAGCATTTT. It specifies CASSQSSKGSNQPQHF.

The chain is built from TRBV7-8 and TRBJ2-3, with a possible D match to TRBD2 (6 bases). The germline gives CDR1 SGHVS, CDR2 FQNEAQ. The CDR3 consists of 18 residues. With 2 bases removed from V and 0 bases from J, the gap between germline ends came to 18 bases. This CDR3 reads CASSLSFGGSSSTDTQYF. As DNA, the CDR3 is TGTGCCAGCAGCTTATCTTTTGGGGGGAGTAGCAGCACAGATACGCAGTATTTT.

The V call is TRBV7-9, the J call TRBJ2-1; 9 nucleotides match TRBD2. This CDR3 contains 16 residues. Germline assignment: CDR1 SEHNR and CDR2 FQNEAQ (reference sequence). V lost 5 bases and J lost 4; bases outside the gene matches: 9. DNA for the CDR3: TGTGCCAGCAGCGACCAGACTAGCGGAGGGTACAATGAGCAGTTCTTC. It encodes CASSDQTSGGYNEQFF.

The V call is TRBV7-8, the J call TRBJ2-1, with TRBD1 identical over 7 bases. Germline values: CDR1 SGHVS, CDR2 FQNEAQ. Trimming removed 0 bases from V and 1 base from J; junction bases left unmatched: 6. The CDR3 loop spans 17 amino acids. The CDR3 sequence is CASSLAGTVMSYNEQFF. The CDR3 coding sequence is TGTGCCAGCAGCTTAGCGGGGACAGTCATGTCCTACAATGAGCAGTTCTTC.

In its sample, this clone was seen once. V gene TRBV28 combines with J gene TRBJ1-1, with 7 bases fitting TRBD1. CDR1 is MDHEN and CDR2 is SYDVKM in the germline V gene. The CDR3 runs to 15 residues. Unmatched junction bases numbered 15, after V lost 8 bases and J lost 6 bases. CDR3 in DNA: TGTGCCAGCCGAGAGAGTACAGGGGAGAGGGCTGAAGCTTTCTTT. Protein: CASRESTGERAEAFF.

The CDR3 nucleotides are TGCGCCAGCAGTGAGAGTCTCGGAGGGACCCAGTACTTC. As protein: CASSESLGGTQYF. The V gene is TRBV10-1, the J gene TRBJ2-5; D may be TRBD2 (5 bases). Germline-derived CDR1 and CDR2 are WNHNN and SYGVQD (reference sequence). The V and J ends lost 2 bases and 7 bases respectively, with 11 bases between them. The CDR3 covers 13 residues.

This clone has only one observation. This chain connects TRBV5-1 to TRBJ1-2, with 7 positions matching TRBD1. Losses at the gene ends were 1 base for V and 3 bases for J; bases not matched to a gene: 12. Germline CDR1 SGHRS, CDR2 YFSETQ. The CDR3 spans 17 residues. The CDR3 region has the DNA TGCGCCAGCAGCTTGACAACCACAGGGGTAGCCGACTATGGCTACACCTTC. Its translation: CASSLTTTGVADYGYTF.